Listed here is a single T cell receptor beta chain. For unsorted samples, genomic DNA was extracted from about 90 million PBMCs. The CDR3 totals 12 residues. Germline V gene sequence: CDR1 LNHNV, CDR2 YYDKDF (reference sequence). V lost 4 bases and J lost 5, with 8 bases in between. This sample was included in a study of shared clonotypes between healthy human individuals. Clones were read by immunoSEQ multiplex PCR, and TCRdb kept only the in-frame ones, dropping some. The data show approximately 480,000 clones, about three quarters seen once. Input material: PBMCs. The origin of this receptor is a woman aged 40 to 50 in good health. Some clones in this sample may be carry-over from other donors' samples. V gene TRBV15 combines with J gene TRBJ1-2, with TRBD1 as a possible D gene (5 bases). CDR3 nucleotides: TGTGCCACCAGCAAGGGGCGGTATGGCTACACCTTC. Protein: CATSKGRYGYTF. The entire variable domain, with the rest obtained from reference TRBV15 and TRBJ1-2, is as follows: DAMVIQNPRYQVTQFGKPVTLSCSQTLNHNVMYWYQQKSSQAPKLLFHYYDKDFNNEADTPDNFQSRRPNTSFCFLDIRSPGLGDTAMYLCATSKGRYGYTFGSGTRLTVV.